Below are 26 T cell receptor beta chains sequenced from a single sample in a study of T cell repertoires in cytomegalovirus infection. One entry per CDR3 protein results from TCRdb running MiXCR on the reads. The data contain about 300,000 distinct CDR3 sequences, around 10% of them singletons. Sequencing input: PBMCs. The receptor set was obtained from a human donor in good health (CMV status not recorded). Some clones in this sample may be carry-over from other donors' samples.

This clonotype was seen ten or more times. At one end the junction does not follow the germline gene, possibly because of a read error. The genes are TRBV12-3 or TRBV12-4 and TRBJ1-4, with D uncertain. The CDR3 is 14 amino acids. The CDR3 coding sequence is TGTGCCAGCAGTACCTCGGGAACAGTCTTTGGTGGGTTGTTT. It encodes CASSTSGTVFGGLF.

Of note for this clonotype: Possible read error: a much larger clone is one base away. The chain combines TRBV28 with TRBJ1-4; 8 nucleotides line up with TRBD1. The CDR3 sequence is 15 residues long. Germline assignment: CDR1 MDHEN and CDR2 SYDVKM. The CDR3 loop is CASSFRTGLGERLFF. DNA for the CDR3: TGTGCCAGCAGTTTCCGGACAGGGTTAGGGGAAAGACTGTTTTTT.

J is TRBJ2-1 and V is TRBV28; D perhaps matches TRBD2 (7 bases). V dropped 6 bases and J dropped 5 bases, with 14 bases sitting between them. Germline loops: CDR1 MDHEN, CDR2 SYDVKM. The CDR3 covers 14 residues. For the CDR3, the DNA is TGTGCCAGCAGGGGGGGGGCGGGTGACAATGAGCAGTTCTTC. This sequence encodes CASRGGAGDNEQFF.

This clonotype was picked up many times. V usage is TRBV6-5 and J usage is TRBJ1-2, with D possibly matching TRBD1 (6 bases). From germline, CDR1 is MNHEY and CDR2 SVGAGI. Trimming left V 2 bases short and J 6 bases short, with 10 bases between. This CDR3 is 13 amino acids long. The CDR3 coding sequence is TGTGCCAGCAGTTACCAGGGGAGCGATGGCTACACCTTC. Its protein product is CASSYQGSDGYTF.

This clonotype was recorded at least ten times. This chain connects TRBV20-1 to TRBJ1-5; D ambiguous. The CDR3 consists of 13 residues. CDR1 DFQATT and CDR2 SNEGSKA come from the germline V gene (reference sequence). Deletions cut 3 bases from V and 1 base from J, with 7 bases between. The CDR3 sequence: CSASLGSNQPQHF. The CDR3 bases are TGCAGTGCTAGTTTAGGGAGCAATCAGCCCCAGCATTTT.

This clonotype was seen repeatedly, ten times or more. The chain's CDR3 is CASSYRKGLNQPQHF. CDR3 sequence (DNA): TGTGCCAGCAGTTACCGAAAGGGCCTCAATCAGCCCCAGCATTTT. This sequence joins TRBV6-2 or TRBV6-3 and TRBJ1-5; D unresolved. Trimming shortened V by 2 bases and J by 3 bases, and 11 bases separated the two germline ends. CDR1 and CDR2 from the germline V gene are MNHEY and SVGEGT. The CDR3 runs 15 residues.

This clonotype was seen many times. The chain has TRBV7-2 and TRBJ1-3; D is undetermined. V was clipped by 5 bases and J by 0 bases, with 2 bases between them. The CDR3 has 12 amino acids. From germline, CDR1 is SGHTA and CDR2 FQGNSA. The CDR3 loop is CASSISGNTIYF. In DNA form, the CDR3 reads TGTGCCAGCAGCATCTCTGGAAACACCATATATTTT.

Worth noting for this clonotype: Germline and junction disagree at one end, which may indicate a read error. The chain carries TRBV5-4 and TRBJ1-1; the D is unclear. CDR1 and CDR2 from the germline V gene are SGHNT and YYREEE (reference sequence). The CDR3 spans 11 residues. CDR3: CASTLGNEAFF. For the CDR3, the DNA is TGTGCCAGCACCTTGGGCAATGAAGCTTTCTTT.

This clonotype was counted between two and nine times. The V and J genes are TRBV5-1 and TRBJ1-4; D is unclear. From germline, CDR1 is SGHRS and CDR2 YFSETQ. V was clipped by 3 bases and J by 6 bases, with 12 bases between them. This CDR3 is 14 amino acids long. The CDR3 region is CASSYTSPDEKLFF. The CDR3, as DNA: TGCGCCAGCAGCTACACGTCGCCGGATGAAAAACTGTTTTTT. Complete variable domain (other parts from reference TRBV5-1 and TRBJ1-4): KAGVTQTPRYLIKTRGQQVTLSCSPISGHRSVSWYQQTPGQGLQFLFEYFSETQRNKGNFPGRFSGRQFSNSRSEMNVSTLELGDSALYLCASSYTSPDEKLFFGSGTQLSVL.

The rearrangement links TRBV12-3 or TRBV12-4 to TRBJ2-3, with D perhaps TRBD1 (6 bases). Trimming pared 3 bases from V and 5 bases from J, leaving 12 bases between. This CDR3 spans 14 amino acids. The CDR3 sequence is CASSLGDIRDTQYF. Written as DNA, the CDR3 is TGTGCCAGCAGTTTGGGGGACATCCGAGATACGCAGTATTTT.

This clonotype was recorded at least ten times. The J gene is TRBJ1-2, the V gene TRBV7-2, with 8 bases that match TRBD1. V dropped 3 bases and J dropped 7; count of bases not matched to a gene: 10. This CDR3 is built from 15 residues. Germline assignment: CDR1 SGHTA and CDR2 FQGNSA. The chain's CDR3 is CASSFSPGQGAGYTF. CDR3 sequence (DNA): TGTGCCAGCAGCTTCAGCCCGGGGCAGGGGGCTGGCTACACCTTC.

Ten or more counts support this clonotype. The chain links TRBV19 to TRBJ2-7; 8 nucleotides align to TRBD1. The length of the CDR3 is 15 residues. The germline V gene has CDR1 LNHDA and CDR2 SQIVND (reference sequence). Trimming took 5 bases from V and 1 from J; bases not matched to a gene: 7. The CDR3 loop reads CASSPQGQGSYEQYF. The CDR3 DNA reads TGTGCCAGTAGTCCCCAAGGACAGGGATCCTACGAGCAGTACTTC.

Only a few counts were recorded for this clonotype. The chain has TRBV20-1 and TRBJ1-5; D is ambiguous. Germline CDR1 and CDR2: DFQATT and SNEGSKA (reference sequence). Deletions cut 6 bases from V and 2 bases from J, with 8 bases between. CDR3 size: 12 residues. CDR3 region: CSAARGNQPQHF. CDR3 in DNA: TGCAGTGCCGCTAGAGGCAATCAGCCCCAGCATTTT.

This clonotype was found many times. The gene calls are TRBV7-2 and TRBJ2-3; possible D gene TRBD2, 6 bases. The length of the CDR3 is 15 residues. Trimming removed 2 bases from V and 0 bases from J, with 9 bases in between. In germline, CDR1 is SGHTA, CDR2 FQGNSA. The CDR3, as DNA: TGTGCCAGCAGCTTAATGGGGAGGAGCACAGATACGCAGTATTTT. It codes for CASSLMGRSTDTQYF.

At least ten counts were recorded for this clonotype. This chain uses TRBV28 with TRBJ2-2, with TRBD2 matching 11 bases. With V trimmed by 4 bases and J by 6 bases, 4 bases remained unmatched. The length of the CDR3 is 15 residues. CDR1 MDHEN and CDR2 SYDVKM come from the germline V gene. The chain's CDR3 is CASSYRSGGAGELFF. In DNA, the CDR3 is TGTGCCAGCAGTTATCGTAGCGGGGGGGCCGGGGAGCTGTTTTTT.

The J gene is TRBJ1-1, the V gene TRBV20-1, with D perhaps matching TRBD1 (6 bases). This CDR3 spans 11 amino acids. Germline V gives CDR1 DFQATT, CDR2 SNEGSKA (reference sequence). CDR3 in amino acids: CNLQGPLGAFF. As DNA, the CDR3 is TGCAACTTACAGGGACCTCTCGGGGCTTTCTTT.

This clonotype was seen ten or more times. This chain links TRBV2 with TRBJ2-1; 11 nucleotides match TRBD2. With V trimmed by 6 bases and J by 5 bases, 9 bases remained unmatched. CDR3 length equals 16 residues. Looked up from germline, CDR1 is SNHLY and CDR2 is FYNNEI. The CDR3 DNA is TGTGCCAGCAGAGTTACTAGCGGGGGCCCTCACAATGAGCAGTTCTTC. Its protein is CASRVTSGGPHNEQFF.

This clonotype was seen only a few times. The chain joins TRBV5-1 to TRBJ2-6; no firm D call. Germline V CDR1 and CDR2: SGHRS, YFSETQ. The germline V and J ends were trimmed by 4 bases and 2 bases, with 13 bases remaining between them. This CDR3 is 16 amino acids long. The CDR3 coding sequence is TGCGCCAGCAGCACGGTCGGTCGTACTGGGGCCAACGTCCTGACTTTC. Its translation: CASSTVGRTGANVLTF.

Many counts were recorded for this clonotype. This sequence joins TRBV7-2 and TRBJ1-4; D is unclear. Germline CDR1 and CDR2: SGHTA and FQGNSA. The CDR3 has 15 residues. V was cut by 2 bases and J by 5 bases, with 12 bases left in between. This chain's CDR3 is CASSLLGSRNEKLFF. CDR3 coding DNA: TGTGCCAGCAGCTTATTGGGCAGTCGAAATGAAAAACTGTTTTTT.

Ten or more counts support this clonotype. Here the CDR3 reads CASRSSGVEQFF. The DNA for the CDR3 is TGTGCCAGCAGATCCTCGGGGGTTGAGCAGTTCTTC. The chain couples TRBV7-2 to TRBJ2-1; D is possibly TRBD2 (6 bases). Germline CDR1 and CDR2: SGHTA and FQGNSA. V lost 6 bases to trimming and J lost 9 bases, with 12 bases between them. The CDR3 is 12 amino acids.

This clonotype has at least ten counts. The chain joins TRBV25-1 to TRBJ1-3; perhaps TRBD1 as D (5 bases). Germline loops: CDR1 MGHDK, CDR2 SYGVNS. The CDR3 sequence is 15 residues long. V shed 3 bases and J shed 0 bases, with 9 bases lying between them. The CDR3 reads CASSDPGGSGNTIYF. DNA for the CDR3: TGTGCCAGCAGTGATCCCGGGGGCTCTGGAAACACCATATATTTT.

In its sample, this clonotype was seen many times. The chain uses TRBV5-1 and TRBJ1-2; 7 nucleotides agree with TRBD1. Germline CDR1 is SGHRS and CDR2 is YFSETQ. The trim removed 4 bases at V and 3 bases at J, leaving 3 bases unmatched. The CDR3 is 13 residues long. CDR3 amino acids: CASSIGTDYGYTF. The DNA of the CDR3 is TGCGCCAGCAGCATTGGGACAGACTATGGCTACACCTTC.

The chain employs TRBV4-3 and TRBJ2-6; unclear D gene. There are 16 residues in the CDR3. V shed 1 base and J shed 4 bases, with 11 bases lying between them. The germline V gene has CDR1 LGHNA and CDR2 YSLEER. The CDR3 loop reads CASSQVPHSGANVLTF. CDR3 DNA sequence: TGCGCCAGCAGCCAAGTCCCTCACTCGGGGGCCAACGTCCTGACTTTC.

This clonotype was seen many times. The chain links TRBV20-1 to TRBJ2-1; TRBD1 might be the D (6 bases). The CDR3 has 16 residues. Germline CDR1 is DFQATT and CDR2 is SNEGSKA (reference sequence). V was trimmed by 1 base and J by 3 bases, leaving 16 bases between them. The CDR3 nucleotides read TGCAGTGCTAGAGGTGACAGGCGAACTTACTACAATGAGCAGTTCTTC. Its translation: CSARGDRRTYYNEQFF.

This clonotype was detected ten times or more. V usage is TRBV28 and J usage is TRBJ2-1; D uncertain. In germline, CDR1 is MDHEN, CDR2 SYDVKM. The CDR3 is 15 amino acids. Between the trimmed V and J ends, which lost 2 bases and 9 bases, there was a span of 17 bases. The CDR3 region has the DNA TGTGCCAGCAGTTTACCAGGAATGGGAATAGGTGAGCAGTTCTTC. Encoded protein: CASSLPGMGIGEQFF.

This clonotype has a count of ten or more. The V gene is TRBV29-1, the J gene TRBJ1-1; D unclear. Germline V gene sequence: CDR1 SQVTM, CDR2 ANQGSEA. The CDR3 is 11 amino acids. Trimming pared 6 bases from V and 5 bases from J, leaving 10 bases between. CDR3 sequence (DNA): TGCAGCGTCAGAAGAGGAACTGAAGCTTTCTTT. This encodes CSVRRGTEAFF.